This T cell receptor beta chain was documented in a study of Graves' ophthalmopathy and Graves' hyperthyroidism. Losses at the gene ends were 10 bases for V and 0 bases for J; bases not matched to a gene: 5. The germline gives CDR1 MNHNS, CDR2 SASEGT. The CDR3 length is 13 residues. The table lists this clonotype with a few counts. RNA transcripts provided the template for amplifying TCR beta CDR3 regions. Second-round multiplex PCR came after first-round RT-PCR with HTBI primers. TCRdb ran MiXCR on the multiplex PCR reads and lists one entry per CDR3 protein. This table has 600,000 to 700,000 distinct CDR3 sequences, roughly two fifths appearing once.

The chain employs TRBV6-1 and TRBJ2-5; 7 positions match TRBD1. The receptor's source is an adult man with Graves' ophthalmopathy. Sample: peripheral blood. In nucleotides, the CDR3 is TGTGCCAACCGACAGGGAAACCAAGAGACCCAGTACTTC. It is translated as CANRQGNQETQYF.